A single sample gave rise to the 30 T cell receptor beta chains below, sequenced in a study of CD39 and CD103 CD8 tumor-infiltrating T cells. Profiled with immunoSEQ multiplex PCR; TCRdb holds only in-frame clones, not every one. The data show more than 15,000 clones, with about 89% seen just once and about 4.5% held by the top ten. Sequencing was carried out using CD8+ T cells sorted from blood. Sample subset: total memory CD8 T cells (CD45RA-CCR7+/-) from blood or uninvolved lymph node. The receptors were gathered from a human donor with head and neck squamous cell carcinoma.

This rearrangement joins TRBV10-2 to TRBJ2-7; possibly TRBD1 for D (5 bases). V was shortened by 4 bases and J by 0 bases, with 10 bases between the two germline ends. The CDR3 is 14 residues long. Germline lookup yields CDR1 WSHSY and CDR2 SAAADI. The CDR3 here is CASSARTSSYEQYF. In nucleotides, the CDR3 is TGCGCCAGCAGTGCTCGGACATCCTCCTACGAGCAGTACTTC.

This clone came up once. The genes are TRBV19 and TRBJ2-3, with D possibly matching TRBD2 (5 bases). The germline V gene has CDR1 LNHDA and CDR2 SQIVND (reference sequence). The CDR3 is 15 amino acids. V lost 7 bases and J lost 0, with 14 bases in between. The CDR3 sequence: CASTLLGLSTDTQYF. In nucleotides, the CDR3 is TGTGCCAGTACCTTACTCGGACTCAGCACAGATACGCAGTATTTT.

V usage is TRBV19 and J usage is TRBJ1-2; no clear D. This CDR3 comprises 13 residues. V was clipped by 3 bases and J by 3 bases, with 8 bases between them. The germline V gene has CDR1 LNHDA and CDR2 SQIVND (reference sequence). The CDR3 spells CASSIGSHYGYTF. DNA for the CDR3: TGTGCCAGTAGTATCGGCAGTCACTATGGCTACACCTTC.

The chain recombines TRBV19 with TRBJ1-2; 7 nucleotides agree with TRBD1. J gave up 8 bases and V 4 bases, and 10 bases lay outside the gene matches. Per the germline V gene, CDR1 is LNHDA and CDR2 is SQIVND (reference sequence). This CDR3 spans 14 amino acids. The CDR3 sequence is CASSNLQGPRGYTF. CDR3 DNA: TGTGCCAGTAGTAACCTACAGGGGCCAAGGGGCTACACCTTC.

The V and J genes are TRBV7-3 and TRBJ2-2; D ambiguous. The CDR3 length is 11 residues. Germline V gene data show CDR1 as SGHTA and CDR2 as FQGTGA. Trimming took 6 bases from V and 7 from J, leaving 6 bases between them. The CDR3 DNA sequence: TGTGCCAGCAGGGGTAACGGGGAGCTGTTTTTT. Encoded protein: CASRGNGELFF.

The chain recombines TRBV19 with TRBJ1-2; the D is unclear. CDR1 and CDR2 (germline): LNHDA, SQIVND (reference sequence). The CDR3 has 15 amino acids. Trimming pared 3 bases from V and 0 bases from J, leaving 11 bases between. DNA for the CDR3: TGTGCCAGTAGTATCGGGAGCTCTGCTAACTATGGCTACACCTTC. Its translation: CASSIGSSANYGYTF.

This rearrangement joins TRBV19 to TRBJ2-2; D may correspond to TRBD1 or TRBD2 (5 bases each). CDR1 and CDR2 from the germline V gene are LNHDA and SQIVND (reference sequence). The CDR3 sequence is 15 residues long. The V and J ends lost 3 bases and 0 bases respectively, with 8 bases between them. The CDR3 sequence is CASSMGTTNTGELFF. The CDR3 nucleotides are TGTGCCAGTAGTATGGGGACCACGAACACCGGGGAGCTGTTTTTT.

The chain employs TRBV19 and TRBJ1-6, with 9 bases matching TRBD1. The V and J ends lost 5 bases and 9 bases, in that order; junction bases with no gene match: 5. Looked up from germline, CDR1 is LNHDA and CDR2 is SQIVND (reference sequence). There are 14 residues in the CDR3. CDR3 region: CASSGGQGTSPLHF. CDR3 coding DNA: TGTGCCAGTAGTGGGGGACAGGGCACTTCACCCCTCCACTTT.

The gene calls are TRBV9 and TRBJ2-1; the D gene is possibly TRBD1 (5 bases). Germline values: CDR1 SGDLS, CDR2 YYNGEE. CDR3 length equals 16 residues. Trimming shortened V by 4 bases and J by 4 bases, and 18 bases separated the two germline ends. CDR3 protein: CASSSQQAFLYNEQFF. The CDR3 DNA sequence: TGTGCCAGCAGCTCGCAACAGGCTTTCCTATACAATGAGCAGTTCTTC. The entire variable domain, with the rest obtained from reference TRBV9 and TRBJ2-1, is as follows: DSGVTQTPKHLITATGQRVTLRCSPRSGDLSVYWYQQSLDQGLQFLIQYYNGEERAKGNILERFSAQQFPDLHSELNLSSLELGDSALYFCASSSQQAFLYNEQFFGPGTRLTVL.

The chain joins TRBV2 to TRBJ1-5, with D unclear. Germline values: CDR1 SNHLY, CDR2 FYNNEI. This CDR3 has 16 residues. Deletions cut 7 bases from V and 5 bases from J, with 21 bases between. In DNA, the CDR3 is TGTGCCAGCACTCCGCGGGGATTGAATTGGGATCAGCCCCAGCATTTT. Protein: CASTPRGLNWDQPQHF.

The V and J genes are TRBV27 and TRBJ2-1; weak D call: TRBD2 (6 bases). The germline V gene encodes CDR1 MNHEY and CDR2 SMNVEV (reference sequence). The CDR3 totals 14 residues. V was pared by 2 bases and J by 1 base, with 6 bases between. CDR3: CASSLGGSYNEQFF. CDR3 nucleotide sequence: TGTGCCAGCAGTTTAGGGGGGTCCTACAATGAGCAGTTCTTC.

This rearrangement joins TRBV5-5 to TRBJ1-1; possible D gene TRBD1, 6 bases. V was shortened by 2 bases and J by 5 bases, with 13 bases between the two germline ends. CDR1 and CDR2 (germline): SGHKS, YYEKEE (reference sequence). There are 14 residues in the CDR3. The CDR3 coding sequence is TGTGCCAGCAGCTTTTGGACAGTGGAAACTGAAGCTTTCTTT. Its translation: CASSFWTVETEAFF.

The chain carries TRBV6-1 and TRBJ1-5; 7 bases map to TRBD1. Trimming at V came to 8 bases and at J to 1 base, leaving 5 bases not matched to a gene. Germline V gene lookup returns CDR1 MNHNS and CDR2 SASEGT. The CDR3 is 14 residues long. This CDR3 is CASLAGGSNQPQHF. The DNA for the CDR3 is TGTGCCAGCTTGGCAGGGGGAAGCAATCAGCCCCAGCATTTT.

The V call is TRBV5-1, the J call TRBJ2-7, with D unclear. This CDR3 has 16 amino acids. V was pared by 2 bases and J by 6 bases, with 21 bases between. Germline V lookup: CDR1 SGHRS, CDR2 YFSETQ. CDR3 loop: CASSFQLREVSREQYF. The CDR3 bases are TGCGCCAGCAGCTTTCAGCTTCGAGAGGTCTCGCGCGAGCAGTACTTC.

The rearrangement joins TRBV29-1 to TRBJ1-2; 12 positions match TRBD1. CDR1 is SQVTM, CDR2 ANQGSEA, per germline. The CDR3 extends over 14 amino acids. Trimming took 0 bases from V and 7 from J; bases not matched to a gene: 3. CDR3 residues: CSVEDRDRGPGYTF. The CDR3 nucleotides read TGCAGCGTTGAAGATCGGGACAGGGGGCCTGGCTACACCTTC.

This clone came up once. The chain has TRBV6-5 and TRBJ1-5; no firm D call. V was clipped by 2 bases and J by 7 bases, with 9 bases between them. CDR1 is MNHEY, CDR2 SVGAGI, per germline. This CDR3 comprises 13 residues. The CDR3 sequence is CASSYGLGQPQHF. CDR3 DNA: TGTGCCAGCAGTTACGGGTTAGGGCAGCCCCAGCATTTT.

CDR3 region: CASSPRGYSGNTIYF. Here the CDR3 DNA reads TGTGCCAGCAGCCCCAGGGGTTACTCTGGAAACACCATATATTTT. This sequence joins TRBV5-6 and TRBJ1-3, with a tentative D call TRBD1 (6 bases). This CDR3 is built from 15 residues. The ends were cut back, 4 bases at V and 0 bases at J, with 11 bases in the middle. From germline, CDR1 is SGHDT and CDR2 YYEEEE. The variable domain in full, with the rest retrieved from reference TRBV5-6 and TRBJ1-3, is DAGVTQSPTHLIKTRGQQVTLRCSPKSGHDTVSWYQQALGQGPQFIFQYYEEEERQRGNFPDRFSGHQFPNYSSELNVNALLLGDSALYLCASSPRGYSGNTIYFGEGSWLTVV.

This rearrangement joins TRBV7-6 to TRBJ1-2; no clear D gene. The V end was cut by 2 bases, the J end by 7 bases, with 11 bases between. Germline CDR1 is SGHVS and CDR2 is FNYEAQ. The CDR3 consists of 13 residues. Here the CDR3 reads CASSLLPGSGYTF. As DNA, the CDR3 is TGTGCCAGCAGCTTATTGCCCGGTTCTGGCTACACCTTC.

The rearrangement uses TRBV4-1 and TRBJ2-7, with D possibly being TRBD2 (6 bases). The CDR3 consists of 16 residues. V was clipped by 4 bases and J by 0 bases, with 16 bases between them. CDR1 is MGHRA and CDR2 is YSYEKL in the germline V gene. The CDR3 loop reads CASSLGAGTASYEQYF. CDR3 bases: TGCGCCAGCAGCCTTGGAGCCGGGACTGCCTCCTACGAGCAGTACTTC.

The chain carries TRBV7-9 and TRBJ2-7; 9 bases align to TRBD1. Unmatched junction bases numbered 2, after V lost 2 bases and J lost 3 bases. CDR3 length: 14 residues. In germline, CDR1 is SEHNR, CDR2 FQNEAQ (reference sequence). This CDR3 reads CASSLRTGVYEQYF. DNA of the CDR3: TGTGCCAGCAGCTTACGGACAGGGGTCTACGAGCAGTACTTC.

The V call is TRBV5-6, the J call TRBJ2-1; D remains unclear. Between the trimmed V and J ends, which lost 0 bases and 3 bases, there was a span of 10 bases. CDR1 and CDR2 from the germline V gene are SGHDT and YYEEEE. The length of the CDR3 is 15 residues. The CDR3 spells CASSLAGSNYNEQFF. The CDR3 DNA is TGTGCCAGCAGCTTGGCCGGTTCTAACTACAATGAGCAGTTCTTC.

The chain joins TRBV19 to TRBJ2-7; D unclear. Trimming pared 5 bases from V and 3 bases from J, leaving 11 bases between. The CDR3 runs to 13 residues. Germline V gene lookup returns CDR1 LNHDA and CDR2 SQIVND (reference sequence). This CDR3 reads CASSSNDHYEQYF. Written as DNA, the CDR3 is TGTGCCAGTAGTTCTAATGACCACTACGAGCAGTACTTC.

This clone occurred once. The chain carries TRBV4-1 and TRBJ2-1, with D perhaps TRBD2 (5 bases). The germline gives CDR1 MGHRA, CDR2 YSYEKL. The length of the CDR3 is 14 residues. V was clipped by 4 bases and J by 7 bases, with 14 bases between them. Here the CDR3 DNA reads TGCGCCAGCAGCCCGGAGGCGCCCTGGAATGAGCAGTTCTTC. This codes for CASSPEAPWNEQFF.

The chain uses TRBV5-1 and TRBJ1-1; TRBD1 is a possible D gene (6 bases). The CDR3 has 14 amino acids. Trimming left V 3 bases short and J 0 bases short, with 9 bases between. CDR1 and CDR2 (germline): SGHRS, YFSETQ. This CDR3 is CASSSWDMNTEAFF. The CDR3 DNA reads as TGCGCCAGCAGCTCCTGGGACATGAACACTGAAGCTTTCTTT.

This chain joins TRBV2 and TRBJ1-2; D unresolved. Germline CDR1 SNHLY, CDR2 FYNNEI. Between the trimmed V and J ends, which lost 8 bases and 3 bases, there was a span of 19 bases. The CDR3 consists of 15 residues. CDR3 region: CASGEPLDLHYGYTF. CDR3 nucleotide sequence: TGTGCCAGCGGAGAGCCTTTGGACCTTCACTATGGCTACACCTTC.

The V call is TRBV4-1, the J call TRBJ2-7, with 10 bases aligning to TRBD2. The CDR3 is 16 amino acids. J was trimmed by 2 bases and V by 0 bases; bases with no gene match: 4. Germline V gene lookup returns CDR1 MGHRA and CDR2 YSYEKL. The CDR3 bases are TGCGCCAGCAGCCAAGATCACGGACTAGCGGCCTACGAGCAGTACTTC. Protein: CASSQDHGLAAYEQYF.

CDR3 in DNA: TGTGCCAGCAGTGCCAAGCCGGCGTCAGACCTAAACACCGGGGAGCTGTTTTTT. Protein: CASSAKPASDLNTGELFF. V and J are TRBV25-1 and TRBJ2-2; D not resolved. Germline V gene lookup returns CDR1 MGHDK and CDR2 SYGVNS. CDR3 size: 18 residues. V shed 4 bases and J shed 2 bases, with 20 bases lying between them.

This clone showed up just once. This chain links TRBV30 with TRBJ2-6; maybe TRBD1 (6 bases). This CDR3 contains 18 residues. The germline CDR1 and CDR2 sequences are GTSNPN and SVGIG (reference sequence). V dropped 0 bases and J dropped 0 bases, with 15 bases sitting between them. The CDR3 loop reads CAWSVTMGALSGANVLTF. For the CDR3, the DNA is TGTGCCTGGAGTGTAACGATGGGGGCCCTCTCTGGGGCCAACGTCCTGACTTTC.

This clone occurred once. The chain employs TRBV5-5 and TRBJ2-7; tentative D call: TRBD1 (5 bases). Trimming removed 2 bases at V and 2 bases at J, with 14 bases between. The CDR3 runs to 15 residues. The germline V gene has CDR1 SGHKS and CDR2 YYEKEE (reference sequence). The CDR3, as DNA: TGTGCCAGCAGCTTTCTCTCAGGGTCCCCCTACGAGCAGTACTTC. Its translation is CASSFLSGSPYEQYF.

The chain couples TRBV28 to TRBJ2-5, with 10 nucleotides matching TRBD2. CDR1 and CDR2 from the germline V gene are MDHEN and SYDVKM. V was clipped by 2 bases and J by 3 bases; unmatched bases: 3. CDR3 length equals 15 residues. The CDR3 sequence is CASSLKAGGEETQYF. The CDR3 region has the DNA TGTGCCAGCAGTTTAAAAGCGGGGGGGGAAGAGACCCAGTACTTC.